This T cell receptor (beta chain) came from a study of spatial heterogeneity in lung cancer. Study-level results: Relative to follow-up, resection was when ubiquitous expanded tumor TCRs appeared more in blood.

Stated time point: sample taken at primary tumor resection. No cell sorting; template was whole RNA from tumor, lung tissue or PBMC. This clonotype was observed a few times. Its antigen is undetermined. V lost 7 bases to trimming and J lost 3 bases, with 10 bases between them. Germline CDR1 reads MNHEY; CDR2 reads SVGEGT. The CDR3 is 13 residues long. One entry per CDR3 protein, called by TCRdb with MiXCR from the 5' RACE reads. The sample contains about 42,000 distinct CDR3 sequences, 6.5% to 8% of which appear only once. The specimen comprised PBMCs, sampled at surgery. The chain uses TRBV6-2 or TRBV6-3 and TRBJ2-1; a weak D match, TRBD1 (6 bases). This receptor was identified in a female donor with early-stage non-small cell lung cancer. The CDR3 spells CASMDSNYNEQFF. CDR3 coding DNA: TGTGCCAGCATGGACAGTAACTACAATGAGCAGTTCTTC.